This is a list of T cell receptor beta chains from one sample in a study of post-analysis software for immune sequencing data. One entry per CDR3 protein, called by TCRdb with MiXCR from the PCR reads. The sample has approximately 770,000 distinct CDR3 sequences, roughly 46% seen once. The sequencing input was blood. The receptors originated from a girl under 18 with multiple sclerosis. Both conserved end residues are part of each CDR3. Each record gives: J gene, D gene, V gene, clone size, CDR3 DNA, CDR3 protein. The D gene is left open where the match is weak. Clone size is shown for a subset of rows, as once, few, many or a class of expanded clone.

J: TRBJ1-1; D: .; V: TRBV5-1; size: few; DNA: TGCGCCAGCAGCTTGGTCTATGGAGAGGCTTTCTTT; CDR3: CASSLVYGEAFF
J: TRBJ1-4; D: .; V: TRBV4-3; size: .; DNA: TGCGCCAGCAGCCAGGGAAGCGGGGGAAGGACTAATGAAAAACTGTTTTTT; CDR3: CASSQGSGGRTNEKLFF
J: TRBJ2-1; D: TRBD2; V: TRBV27; size: .; DNA: TGTGCCAGCAGTTTGATTAGCGGGAACTCCTACAATGAGCAGTTCTTC; CDR3: CASSLISGNSYNEQFF
J: TRBJ2-5; D: TRBD1; V: TRBV10-3; size: .; DNA: TGTGCCATCAGCCGAAACAACAGGGGTGAGGAGACCCGGTACTTC; CDR3: CAISRNNRGEETRYF
J: TRBJ2-3; D: TRBD2; V: TRBV20-1; size: .; DNA: TGCAGTGCTAGAGTTGCGGGAGGCCTCCCTAGCACAGATACGCAGTATTTT; CDR3: CSARVAGGLPSTDTQYF
J: TRBJ2-7; D: TRBD1; V: TRBV11-2; size: few; DNA: TGTGCCAGCAGCTTTACAGGGGGCCAAACCTACGAGCAGTACTTC; CDR3: CASSFTGGQTYEQYF
J: TRBJ2-7; D: .; V: TRBV28; size: .; DNA: TGTGCCAGCAGTTCCATCTTTGGGCCCAGCTATTACGAGCAGTACTTC; CDR3: CASSSIFGPSYYEQYF
J: TRBJ2-5; D: TRBD2; V: TRBV10-3; size: .; DNA: TGTGCCATCAGTGATCCTATGACTAGCGGAAACCAAGAGACCCAGTACTTC; CDR3: CAISDPMTSGNQETQYF
J: TRBJ2-5; D: .; V: TRBV12-3/TRBV12-4; size: .; DNA: TGTGCCAGCAGTTCCGGTGTGACGGGGGAGACCCAGTACTTC; CDR3: CASSSGVTGETQYF
J: TRBJ2-7; D: .; V: TRBV3-1; size: .; DNA: TGTGCCAGCAGCCGCTACCGTGACAGTCCCTACGAGCAGTACTTC; CDR3: CASSRYRDSPYEQYF
J: TRBJ1-2; D: .; V: TRBV25-1; size: few; DNA: TGTGCCAGCAGTGATGGGAACTATGGCTACACCTTC; CDR3: CASSDGNYGYTF
J: TRBJ2-2; D: .; V: TRBV4-3; size: .; DNA: TGCGCCAGCGGCCAATACAGGAGCGGGTGGAACACCGGGGAGCTGTTTTTT; CDR3: CASGQYRSGWNTGELFF
J: TRBJ2-5; D: .; V: TRBV6-1; size: .; DNA: TGTGCCAGCAGCTTCCAGACCCAGTACTTC; CDR3: CASSFQTQYF
J: TRBJ1-6; D: .; V: TRBV4-3; size: .; DNA: TGCGCCAGCAGCCAAGGGGCCAGTGGGGATTCACCCCTCCACTTT; CDR3: CASSQGASGDSPLHF
J: TRBJ2-1; D: .; V: TRBV7-2; size: .; DNA: TGTGCCAGCAGCCGTCGTACAGTCTCCTACAATGAGCAGTTCTTC; CDR3: CASSRRTVSYNEQFF
J: TRBJ2-1; D: TRBD2; V: TRBV29-1; size: .; DNA: TGCAGCGGTAGACTAGCGGGTCTCTACAATGAGCAGTTCTTC; CDR3: CSGRLAGLYNEQFF
J: TRBJ2-7; D: TRBD2; V: TRBV20-1; size: few; DNA: TGCAGTGCTAGGGGAGGGAGTATCTCCTACGAGCAGTACTTC; CDR3: CSARGGSISYEQYF
J: TRBJ2-3; D: TRBD2; V: TRBV12-3/TRBV12-4; size: .; DNA: TGTGCCAGCAGTTTAGGCGGGAGGAGGGCAGATATGCAGTATTTT; CDR3: CASSLGGRRADMQYF
J: TRBJ2-6; D: .; V: TRBV10-3; size: .; DNA: TGTGCCATCAGTGAGTCAGGGCCAGGGAAAGCTGGGGCCAACGTCCTGACTTTC; CDR3: CAISESGPGKAGANVLTF
J: TRBJ1-4; D: .; V: TRBV15; size: few; DNA: TGTGCCACCAGCAGAGAAGCAGGCCGGGAAAAACTGTTTTTT; CDR3: CATSREAGREKLFF
J: TRBJ1-2; D: TRBD1; V: TRBV5-1; size: .; DNA: TGCGCCAGCAGCAAAGGGACAGGGGCGGACTATGGCTACACCTTC; CDR3: CASSKGTGADYGYTF
J: TRBJ2-7; D: .; V: TRBV10-2; size: .; DNA: TGCGCCAGCAGTGAGACCAGTCTCTACGAGCAGTACTTC; CDR3: CASSETSLYEQYF
J: TRBJ1-2; D: .; V: TRBV5-1; size: .; DNA: TGCGCCAGCAGCTTGAGAGGGGAGGCAGGGGCTGGCTACACCTTC; CDR3: CASSLRGEAGAGYTF
J: TRBJ1-1; D: .; V: TRBV7-2; size: few; DNA: TGTGCCAGCAGCTTAGAGGCTCCGAAGGAAGCTTTCTTT; CDR3: CASSLEAPKEAFF
J: TRBJ2-5; D: TRBD2; V: TRBV30; size: .; DNA: TGTGCCTGGAGTCCCGGACTAGCAGGAGAGACCCAGTACTTC; CDR3: CAWSPGLAGETQYF
J: TRBJ2-7; D: TRBD1; V: TRBV18; size: .; DNA: TGTACCAGCTCACCACTCCGACAGGGGGCCCACGAGCAGTACTTC; CDR3: CTSSPLRQGAHEQYF
J: TRBJ2-1; D: TRBD2; V: TRBV20-1; size: .; DNA: TGCAGTGCAGGAATAGCGGGGAGGGACCACAATGAGCAGTTCTTC; CDR3: CSAGIAGRDHNEQFF
J: TRBJ2-1; D: .; V: TRBV12-3/TRBV12-4; size: .; DNA: TGTGCCAGCCACGACAGTTCCTACAATGAGCAGTTCTTC; CDR3: CASHDSSYNEQFF
J: TRBJ2-1; D: TRBD2; V: TRBV6-5; size: .; DNA: TGTGCCAGCTGCAGCGGGGGACCCTACAATGAGCAGTTCTTC; CDR3: CASCSGGPYNEQFF
J: TRBJ1-2; D: .; V: TRBV12-3/TRBV12-4; size: .; DNA: TGTGCCAGCAGACTAGACAAGTCCTCTGGCTACACCTTC; CDR3: CASRLDKSSGYTF
J: TRBJ1-2; D: TRBD1; V: TRBV10-3; size: few; DNA: TGTGCCATCAGTGACCCCGGGCAGGGGGGACCTAACTATGGCTACACCTTC; CDR3: CAISDPGQGGPNYGYTF
J: TRBJ2-3; D: .; V: TRBV6-1; size: few; DNA: TGTGCCAGCCGCCCTAGGAGAGATACGCAGTATTTT; CDR3: CASRPRRDTQYF
J: TRBJ2-7; D: TRBD2; V: TRBV7-8; size: many; DNA: TGTGCCAGCAGCCCCCGTAGCGGGTATAACTACGAGCAGTACTTC; CDR3: CASSPRSGYNYEQYF
J: TRBJ2-1; D: TRBD2; V: TRBV6-5; size: .; DNA: TGTGCCAGCAGTTACCAGAGCGGGGGGGCTACCAATGAGCAGTTCTTC; CDR3: CASSYQSGGATNEQFF
J: TRBJ2-1; D: .; V: TRBV4-1; size: .; DNA: TGCGCCAGCAGCCAAACTACCCCACACAATGAGCAGTTCTTC; CDR3: CASSQTTPHNEQFF
J: TRBJ1-2; D: .; V: TRBV5-5; size: few; DNA: TGTGCCAGCAGCTTCGGACGGGGAGGCTACACCTTC; CDR3: CASSFGRGGYTF
J: TRBJ2-3; D: .; V: TRBV2; size: .; DNA: TGTGCCAGCAGCCCGGGACGCCCTACGTATTTT; CDR3: CASSPGRPTYF
J: TRBJ1-2; D: .; V: TRBV2; size: .; DNA: TGTGCCAGCAATCGAGAGGGCGGCGACTATGGCTACACCTTC; CDR3: CASNREGGDYGYTF
J: TRBJ2-3; D: TRBD1; V: TRBV7-9; size: .; DNA: TGTGCCAGCAGCCCTAACAGGGGGCGGATGGATACGCAGTATTTT; CDR3: CASSPNRGRMDTQYF
J: TRBJ2-5; D: .; V: TRBV27; size: .; DNA: TGTGCCAGCAGCGGACATTCGGCAGAGACCCAGTACTTC; CDR3: CASSGHSAETQYF
J: TRBJ2-1; D: TRBD1; V: TRBV7-8; size: .; DNA: TGTGCCAGCAGCTTAGCACCATCGACAGGGGGCGAATATGAGCAGTTCTTC; CDR3: CASSLAPSTGGEYEQFF
J: TRBJ2-7; D: .; V: TRBV20-1; size: few; DNA: TGCAGTGCTAGAGATCTCGGGACCTCCTACGAGCAGTACTTC; CDR3: CSARDLGTSYEQYF
J: TRBJ2-3; D: TRBD2; V: TRBV3-1; size: .; DNA: TGTGCCAGCAGCCAAGATGGAGGGAGGGCCGCGGATACGCAGTATTTT; CDR3: CASSQDGGRAADTQYF
J: TRBJ2-5; D: .; V: TRBV7-9; size: few; DNA: TGTGCCAGCAGCTTCGATACAGAAGAGACCCAGTACTTC; CDR3: CASSFDTEETQYF
J: TRBJ2-1; D: TRBD2; V: TRBV9; size: .; DNA: TGTGCCAGCAGCCTGGGAGGGCTAGCGAGCTATGAGCAGTTCTTC; CDR3: CASSLGGLASYEQFF
J: TRBJ2-7; D: .; V: TRBV28; size: .; DNA: TGTGCCAGCAGCCCAGCCCGGGACGAGCAGTACTTC; CDR3: CASSPARDEQYF
J: TRBJ1-2; D: .; V: TRBV18; size: .; DNA: TGTGCCAGCTCAGACGACCCCAACTATGGCTACACCTTC; CDR3: CASSDDPNYGYTF